The rows below give T cell receptor beta chains drawn from one sample of a study of T cells in Graves' hyperthyroidism and ophthalmopathy. Each CDR3 protein is one row after TCRdb ran MiXCR on the multiplex PCR reads. Of fewer than 900,000 distinct CDR3 sequences listed, around a sixth are singletons. Sequenced input: blood. The receptors derive from a woman between 45 and 65 years old with Graves' hyperthyroidism that later progressed to Graves' ophthalmopathy. The CDR3 runs from the conserved cysteine through the conserved F or W.

length: 12
V: TRBV20-1
CDR3: CSAREVGRVLFF

length: 13
V: TRBV3-1
CDR3: CASSQAQGNEQFF

length: 13
V: TRBV2
CDR3: CASLPGRNYGYTF

length: 17
V: TRBV5-1
CDR3: CASSLAAGGVSYNEQFF

length: 12
V: TRBV24-1
CDR3: CATNSGVDEQFF

length: 15
V: TRBV2
CDR3: CASSYTSGDVGKAFF

length: 13
V: TRBV7-6
CDR3: CASSLASTQGAFF

length: 14
V: TRBV20-1
CDR3: CSARLAGGPNTQYF

length: 15
V: TRBV2
CDR3: CASTPDRDPNYGYTF

length: 15
V: TRBV5-1
CDR3: CASSLLGSEGEKLFF

length: 17
V: TRBV6-1
CDR3: CASTNFAGSSSNQPQHF

length: 15
V: TRBV6-2/TRBV6-3
CDR3: CASWPGTSGTYEQYF

length: 14
V: TRBV9
CDR3: CASSGVRGDTEAFF

length: 15
V: TRBV4-1
CDR3: CASSQRQGVRTRYTF